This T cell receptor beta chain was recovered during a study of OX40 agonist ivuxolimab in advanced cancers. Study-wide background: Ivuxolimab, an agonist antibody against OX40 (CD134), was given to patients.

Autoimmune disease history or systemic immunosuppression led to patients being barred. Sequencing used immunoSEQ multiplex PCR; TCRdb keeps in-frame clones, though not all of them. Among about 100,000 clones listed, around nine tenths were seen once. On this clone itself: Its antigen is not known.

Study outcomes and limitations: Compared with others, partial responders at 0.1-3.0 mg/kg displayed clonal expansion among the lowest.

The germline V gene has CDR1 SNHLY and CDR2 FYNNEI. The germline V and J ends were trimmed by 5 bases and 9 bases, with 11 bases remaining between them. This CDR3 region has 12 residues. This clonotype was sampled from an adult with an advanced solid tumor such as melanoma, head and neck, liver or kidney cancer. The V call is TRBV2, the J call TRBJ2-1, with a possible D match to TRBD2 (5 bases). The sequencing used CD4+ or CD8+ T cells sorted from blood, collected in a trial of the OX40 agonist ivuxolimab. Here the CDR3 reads CASSSPSSEQFF. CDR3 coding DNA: TGTGCCAGCAGTAGCCCTAGCAGTGAGCAGTTCTTC.